This T cell receptor (beta chain) appears in the sequencing data of a study of blood T cell repertoires in COVID-19. Per the authors' pipeline: For nucleated cells, counts were estimated from reference gene primer amplification. Measured with immunoSEQ multiplex PCR; TCRdb has only the in-frame clones, and not every one. V, J and clone size are those of that table, while D and trimming were read from the DNA. The sample has around 250,000 clones, more than 70% seen once. V trimming: 5 bases; J trimming: 0 bases; junction bases outside the gene matches: 6. Germline V CDR1 and CDR2: SEHNR, FQNEAQ (reference sequence). This CDR3 has 16 residues.

Sequencing input: PBMCs or T cells enriched from blood (not recorded which). The receptor comes from a woman between 40 and 55 years old with acute COVID-19. This chain uses TRBV7-9 with TRBJ1-3, with 8 bases matching TRBD1. The CDR3 here is CASSSQDRDSGNTIYF. The CDR3 DNA is TGTGCCAGCAGCAGCCAGGACAGGGACTCTGGAAACACCATATATTTT.